One and the same sample provided the 21 T cell receptor beta chains below, sequenced in a study of T cell repertoires in cytomegalovirus infection. TCRdb redid the calling of the reads with MiXCR, one entry per CDR3 protein. The sample carries 300,000 to 400,000 distinct CDR3 sequences, approximately 18% recorded once. The material sequenced was PBMCs. These receptors all stem from a human donor in good health (CMV status not recorded). Some clones in this sample may be carry-over from other donors' samples.

On this clonotype itself: A clone one base away is much larger, so this may be a read error. The rearrangement uses TRBV12-3 or TRBV12-4 and TRBJ1-5; D is ambiguous. The CDR3 covers 14 residues. CDR3 residues: CASSLIGSNQHQHF. CDR3 DNA sequence: TGTGCCAGCAGTTTAATCGGTAGCAATCAGCACCAGCATTTT.

This clonotype was picked up many times. The chain carries TRBV7-8 and TRBJ2-3, with 8 bases matching TRBD2. After removal of 4 bases from V and 5 bases from J, the junction contained 11 bases not matched to a gene. CDR3 length: 16 residues. CDR1 is SGHVS and CDR2 is FQNEAQ in the germline V gene. The CDR3 coding sequence is TGTGCCAGCAGCTCCTACCCTGAGCGGGGGAGAGATACGCAGTATTTT. Encoded protein: CASSSYPERGRDTQYF.

This clonotype showed up just a few times. The rearrangement joins TRBV2 to TRBJ2-5, with 8 bases identical to TRBD2. Trimming cost V 10 bases and J 0 bases; bases outside gene matches: 4. The CDR3 is 13 residues long. The germline V gene has CDR1 SNHLY and CDR2 FYNNEI. The CDR3 DNA reads as TGTGCCACCGGGGGGGCAAACCAAGAGACCCAGTACTTC. Translating it yields CATGGANQETQYF. The variable domain in full, completed from reference TRBV2 and TRBJ2-5, reads EPEVTQTPSHQVTQMGQEVILRCVPISNHLYFYWYRQILGQKVEFLVSFYNNEISEKSEIFDDQFSVERPDGSNFTLKIRSTKLEDSAMYFCATGGANQETQYFGPGTRLLVL.

This clonotype came up a few times. The chain couples TRBV9 to TRBJ2-6, with 12 positions matching TRBD2. Losses at the gene ends were 4 bases for V and 4 bases for J; bases not matched to a gene: 6. The CDR3 is made up of 17 amino acids. CDR1 and CDR2 from the germline V gene are SGDLS and YYNGEE. CDR3 coding DNA: TGTGCCAGCAGCCCTCTAGCGGGGGGGACCGGGGCCAACGTCCTGACTTTC. Its translation is CASSPLAGGTGANVLTF.

At least ten counts were recorded for this clonotype. The chain uses TRBV7-2 and TRBJ2-5, with D possibly matching TRBD2 (5 bases). The ends were cut back, 2 bases at V and 5 bases at J, with 12 bases in the middle. The V gene's germline CDR1 is SGHTA and CDR2 FQGNSA. This CDR3 contains 14 residues. The CDR3 is CASSLSRDLETQYF. In DNA, the CDR3 is TGTGCCAGCAGCTTATCTCGGGATTTGGAGACCCAGTACTTC.

CDR3 nucleotides: TGTGCCAGCAGTCCCCTAGCGGTTCACCTGTATTTT. Protein: CASSPLAVHLYF. The chain carries TRBV6-2 or TRBV6-3 and TRBJ2-3, with 7 bases that match TRBD2. Germline assignment: CDR1 MNHEY and CDR2 SVGEGT. The CDR3 is 12 amino acids. V gave up 5 bases and J gave up 14 bases; unmatched junction bases: 10.

This clonotype showed up many times. The rearrangement uses TRBV10-3 and TRBJ2-3; 9 bases line up with TRBD2. The length of the CDR3 is 14 residues. Germline loops: CDR1 ENHRY, CDR2 SYGVKD. V was clipped by 7 bases and J by 4 bases; unmatched bases: 6. CDR3 region: CAIMGTSSADTQYF. The CDR3 DNA follows: TGTGCCATCATGGGGACTAGCTCAGCAGATACGCAGTATTTT.

V is TRBV5-5 and J is TRBJ2-1; the match to TRBD2 covers 7 bases. The CDR3 runs 11 residues. J lost 15 bases, V lost 1 base, and 4 bases had no gene match. CDR1 is SGHKS, CDR2 YYEKEE, per germline (reference sequence). CDR3 nucleotide sequence: TGTGCCAGCAGCTTGATCCGGGAGGCGTTCTTC. This sequence encodes CASSLIREAFF.

The chain uses TRBV20-1 and TRBJ2-3; the D gene could be TRBD1 or TRBD2 (5 bases each). This CDR3 has 14 residues. CDR1 and CDR2 from the germline V gene are DFQATT and SNEGSKA (reference sequence). Trimming removed 8 bases at V and 4 bases at J, with 19 bases between. Here the CDR3 reads CSPWGWGSPDTQYF. Written as DNA, the CDR3 is TGCAGTCCCTGGGGTTGGGGGAGCCCAGATACGCAGTATTTT.

The sample holds many counts of this clonotype. V gene TRBV12-3 or TRBV12-4 combines with J gene TRBJ2-3, with 8 bases identical to TRBD1. V was pared by 6 bases and J by 4 bases, with 3 bases of the junction left unmatched. This CDR3 contains 13 residues. Here the CDR3 reads CASREQGADTQYF. Here the CDR3 DNA reads TGTGCCAGCAGGGAACAGGGGGCAGATACGCAGTATTTT.

This chain joins TRBV27 and TRBJ2-5, with D unresolved. Germline-derived CDR1 and CDR2 are MNHEY and SMNVEV (reference sequence). The CDR3 extends over 16 amino acids. The V end lost 6 bases, the J end lost 2 bases, and 19 bases lay between the germline ends. CDR3 DNA sequence: TGTGCCAGCAGCCCGATATCTGCCACGGCGCAAGAGACCCAGTACTTC. This encodes CASSPISATAQETQYF.

This clonotype was counted between two and nine times. The chain is built from TRBV6-5 and TRBJ1-5; weak D call: TRBD1 (5 bases). There are 14 residues in the CDR3. Per germline, CDR1 MNHEY and CDR2 SVGAGI. The germline V and J ends were trimmed by 8 bases and 3 bases, with 14 bases remaining between them. The CDR3 sequence is CASSQGGTNQPQHF. The CDR3 coding sequence is TGTGCCAGCTCCCAGGGAGGGACCAATCAGCCCCAGCATTTT.

This clonotype was recorded a few times. CDR3 nucleotide sequence: TGTGCCAGCAGCTTAGGGAGGGGACAGAGAGAGACCCAGTACTTC. As protein: CASSLGRGQRETQYF. This chain links TRBV7-8 with TRBJ2-5; TRBD1 might be the D (7 bases). V lost 1 base and J lost 4, with 13 bases in between. Per germline, CDR1 SGHVS and CDR2 FQNEAQ. This CDR3 contains 15 residues.

This clonotype was seen only once. The gene calls are TRBV7-9 and TRBJ1-4; the D gene is possibly TRBD1 (5 bases). Trimming took 4 bases from V and 7 from J, leaving 13 bases between them. CDR3 length: 14 residues. The germline V gene encodes CDR1 SEHNR and CDR2 FQNEAQ (reference sequence). This chain's CDR3 is CASSSMGVGEKLFF. Here the CDR3 DNA reads TGTGCCAGCAGCTCGATGGGGGTCGGTGAAAAACTGTTTTTT.

CDR3 residues: CASSSPGQRSQTYEQYF. DNA of the CDR3: TGTGCCAGCAGCTCTCCGGGACAGCGCTCTCAAACCTACGAGCAGTACTTC. The chain recombines TRBV7-2 with TRBJ2-7, with 7 positions matching TRBD1. The CDR3 is 17 residues long. The junction had 14 bases not matched to a gene; V was cut back by 4 bases and J by 2 bases. The germline CDR1 and CDR2 sequences are SGHTA and FQGNSA. Full variable domain (rest looked up from reference TRBV7-2 and TRBJ2-7): GAGVSQSPSNKVTEKGKDVELRCDPISGHTALYWYRQSLGQGLEFLIYFQGNSAPDKSGLPSDRFSAERTGGSVSTLTIQRTQQEDSAVYLCASSSPGQRSQTYEQYFGPGTRLTVT.

The rearrangement links TRBV20-1 to TRBJ2-1; 8 nucleotides align to TRBD1. The germline V gene encodes CDR1 DFQATT and CDR2 SNEGSKA (reference sequence). The V gene end was trimmed by 2 bases and the J gene end by 0 bases; junction bases not matched to a gene: 6. The CDR3 sequence is 16 residues long. As DNA, the CDR3 is TGCAGTGCTAGAAAGGACGGGACAGGCTCCTACAATGAGCAGTTCTTC. Its protein product is CSARKDGTGSYNEQFF.

This clonotype was recorded at least ten times. The chain links TRBV5-4 to TRBJ1-1, with D perhaps matching TRBD1 (5 bases). V lost 1 base and J lost 8, with 12 bases in between. This CDR3 is 13 amino acids long. The germline V gene has CDR1 SGHNT and CDR2 YYREEE (reference sequence). DNA for the CDR3: TGTGCCAGCAGCTTGCGGGGGTGGCTAGAAGCTTTCTTT. It encodes CASSLRGWLEAFF. The full variable domain, rest sourced from reference TRBV5-4 and TRBJ1-1, is ETGVTQSPTHLIKTRGQQVTLRCSSQSGHNTVSWYQQALGQGPQFIFQYYREEENGRGNFPPRFSGLQFPNYSSELNVNALELDDSALYLCASSLRGWLEAFFGQGTRLTVV.

This clonotype was seen only once. A read error may produce the germline difference seen at one junction end. The V gene is TRBV4-2, the J gene TRBJ2-5; possible D gene TRBD1, 5 bases. The CDR3 loop spans 15 amino acids. Germline loops: CDR1 LGHNA, CDR2 YNFKEQ. CDR3 in DNA: TGTGCCAGCAGGGACCCGACAAGGGGCCAAGAGGCCCAGTACTTC. This translates into CASRDPTRGQEAQYF.

For this clonotype: This clone may be a read error of a much larger clone one base away. This chain's CDR3 is CTSSLARGVFGGSYNEQFF. In DNA form, the CDR3 reads TGTACCAGCAGCTTAGCGCGAGGGGTTTTCGGGGGGTCCTACAATGAGCAGTTCTTC. The J gene is TRBJ2-1, the V gene TRBV7-8; TRBD2 agrees at 7 bases. This CDR3 spans 19 amino acids. The germline V gene encodes CDR1 SGHVS and CDR2 FQNEAQ.

The table lists this clonotype with many counts. This sequence joins TRBV7-8 and TRBJ2-7; 8 bases are a match to TRBD1. Trimming removed 3 bases from V and 1 base from J; junction bases left unmatched: 5. The CDR3 has 15 residues. Per germline, CDR1 SGHVS and CDR2 FQNEAQ. The DNA of the CDR3 is TGTGCCAGCAGCTTGAACAGGGGGAGATCCTACGAGCAGTACTTC. It is translated as CASSLNRGRSYEQYF.

The chain recombines TRBV9 with TRBJ1-2, with no clear D. This CDR3 spans 12 amino acids. V gave up 4 bases and J gave up 5 bases, with 9 bases separating them. Germline V lookup: CDR1 SGDLS, CDR2 YYNGEE. The CDR3 sequence is CASSNGIYGYTF. The DNA for the CDR3 is TGTGCCAGCAGCAACGGGATTTATGGCTACACCTTC.